A single sample is the source of the 23 T cell receptor beta chains below, sequenced in a study of blood T cell repertoires in COVID-19. Sequencing was performed with immunoSEQ multiplex PCR; in TCRdb, only in-frame clones are kept and a portion is missing. This sample has 350,000 to 450,000 clones, with 89% found just once. The sample consisted of peripheral blood. The receptors derive from a man aged 35 to 55 with acute or convalescent COVID-19.

This chain links TRBV19 with TRBJ1-5; D ambiguous. CDR1 is LNHDA, CDR2 SQIVND, per germline (reference sequence). The CDR3 length is 13 residues. V gave up 11 bases and J gave up 4 bases, with 15 bases separating them. DNA of the CDR3: TGTGCCTCAAGAGATTACCTGAATCAGCCCCAGCATTTT. As protein: CASRDYLNQPQHF.

The chain links TRBV27 to TRBJ2-4; unclear D gene. CDR3 size: 15 residues. Trimming shortened V by 1 base and J by 1 base, and 8 bases separated the two germline ends. Germline CDR1 MNHEY, CDR2 SMNVEV (reference sequence). CDR3: CASSLFGIAKNIQYF. As DNA, the CDR3 is TGTGCCAGCAGTTTATTCGGTATCGCCAAAAACATTCAGTACTTC.

Concerning this clone itself: The junction and the germline gene differ at one end; a read error may be behind it. The rearrangement joins TRBV7-3 to TRBJ1-2; D is uncertain. The CDR3 is made up of 13 amino acids. Per germline, CDR1 SGHTA and CDR2 FQGTGA. The CDR3 reads CASSVSSGGSFAF. The CDR3 DNA is TGTGCCAGCAGCGTAAGCTCTGGTGGCTCTTTCGCCTTC.

The sample holds a few counts of this clone. The chain carries TRBV7-9 and TRBJ1-1, with D perhaps TRBD1 (5 bases). V lost 1 base, J lost 5 bases, and 11 bases lay in between. The CDR3 is made up of 14 amino acids. Germline V gene data show CDR1 as SEHNR and CDR2 as FQNEAQ (reference sequence). The CDR3 DNA reads as TGTGCCAGCAGCTTAGGGGGCTCGCGTACTGAAGCTTTCTTT. Encoded protein: CASSLGGSRTEAFF.

This chain links TRBV6-5 with TRBJ1-6, with 9 bases lining up with TRBD1. The CDR3 totals 15 residues. Looked up from germline, CDR1 is MNHEY and CDR2 is SVGAGI. V shed 4 bases and J 7 bases; nucleotides not matched to a gene: 5. Here the CDR3 reads CASSSGGTGNSPLHF. CDR3 nucleotide sequence: TGTGCCAGCAGTTCAGGCGGGACAGGGAATTCACCCCTCCACTTT.

The chain is built from TRBV18 and TRBJ2-1, with TRBD2 identical over 7 bases. Looked up from germline, CDR1 is KGHSH and CDR2 is LQKENI. The CDR3 sequence is 16 residues long. The junction had 8 bases not matched to a gene; V was cut back by 1 base and J by 5 bases. The CDR3 region is CASSPRLSSGHNEQFF. The CDR3 bases are TGTGCCAGCTCACCACGTCTCTCTAGCGGTCACAATGAGCAGTTCTTC.

The V gene is TRBV29-1, the J gene TRBJ2-7; D might be TRBD2 (6 bases). The CDR3 has 17 residues. V was clipped by 1 base and J by 1 base, with 20 bases between them. Germline V gene lookup returns CDR1 SQVTM and CDR2 ANQGSEA. The DNA for the CDR3 is TGCAGCGTTGAAGGGGTCTTGGGGCGGGGCAGGTCCTACGAGCAGTACTTC. This sequence encodes CSVEGVLGRGRSYEQYF.

The rearrangement links TRBV30 to TRBJ1-2, with 7 bases matching TRBD1. V lost 4 bases, J lost 5 bases, and 4 bases stayed unmatched. This CDR3 has 12 amino acids. Germline V gives CDR1 GTSNPN, CDR2 SVGIG (reference sequence). CDR3 sequence: CAWTGGRYGYTF. The CDR3, as DNA: TGTGCCTGGACAGGGGGACGATATGGCTACACCTTC.

This clone was seen only once. This rearrangement joins TRBV12-3 or TRBV12-4 to TRBJ1-4; D uncertain. The CDR3 has 12 amino acids. V was pared by 2 bases and J by 5 bases, with 3 bases between. This CDR3 is CASSLLNEKLFF. CDR3 nucleotides: TGTGCCAGCAGTTTACTAAATGAAAAACTGTTTTTT.

The V gene is TRBV21-1, the J gene TRBJ1-5; the listed D gene, TRBD1, was not tested against the DNA. TRBV21-1 is a recognized pseudogene. The CDR3 loop spans 15 amino acids. CDR3 DNA: TGTGCCAGCAGCAAATCAGGGAAGAGCAATCAGCCCCAGCATTTT. This gives the protein CASSKSGKSNQPQHF.

This clone was recorded once. The V gene is TRBV12-5, the J gene TRBJ1-1, with 8 bases identical to TRBD1. CDR1 and CDR2 from the germline V gene are LGHNT and FRNRAP. V dropped 6 bases and J dropped 0; count of bases not matched to a gene: 6. The CDR3 covers 15 residues. The CDR3 protein is CASGQGARLNTEAFF. The CDR3 DNA reads TGTGCTAGTGGGCAGGGGGCGCGGTTGAACACTGAAGCTTTCTTT. Supplemented by reference TRBV12-5 and TRBJ1-1, the full variable domain reads DARVTQTPRHKVTEMGQEVTMRCQPILGHNTVFWYRQTMMQGLELLAYFRNRAPLDDSGMPKDRFSAEMPDATLATLKIQPSEPRDSAVYFCASGQGARLNTEAFFGQGTRLTVV.

DNA for the CDR3: TGTGCCTGGAGTACGGGAGCTGCTAACTATGGCTACACCTTC. Residues: CAWSTGAANYGYTF. This chain joins TRBV30 and TRBJ1-2; D is undetermined. Germline CDR1 GTSNPN, CDR2 SVGIG (reference sequence). Trimming left V 2 bases short and J 0 bases short, with 10 bases between. The CDR3 runs 14 residues.

The rearrangement links TRBV5-5 to TRBJ2-7, with a weak D call TRBD2 (6 bases). Trimming pared 3 bases from V and 6 bases from J, leaving 10 bases between. The CDR3 contains 12 residues. CDR1 is SGHKS, CDR2 YYEKEE, per germline (reference sequence). Here the CDR3 reads CASSWRGTEQYF. DNA for the CDR3: TGTGCCAGCAGCTGGAGGGGAACCGAGCAGTACTTC. The variable domain in full, with the rest retrieved from reference TRBV5-5 and TRBJ2-7, is DAGVTQSPTHLIKTRGQQVTLRCSPISGHKSVSWYQQVLGQGPQFIFQYYEKEERGRGNFPDRFSARQFPNYSSELNVNALLLGDSALYLCASSWRGTEQYFGPGTRLTVT.

This clone occurred a few times. V is TRBV10-3 and J is TRBJ1-5; possibly TRBD1 for D (6 bases). CDR1 is ENHRY and CDR2 is SYGVKD in the germline V gene. V was trimmed by 4 bases and J by 3 bases, leaving 10 bases between them. This CDR3 comprises 14 residues. DNA of the CDR3: TGTGCCATCAGTGGTGGACAGAACAATCAGCCCCAGCATTTT. Residues: CAISGGQNNQPQHF.

CDR3 sequence: CASGLGVQQETQYF. CDR3 sequence (DNA): TGTGCTAGTGGTTTGGGAGTACAGCAAGAGACCCAGTACTTC. The chain recombines TRBV12-5 with TRBJ2-5; no reliable D call. CDR1 is LGHNT and CDR2 is FRNRAP in the germline V gene. V was shortened by 1 base and J by 2 bases, with 8 bases between the two germline ends. This CDR3 region has 14 residues. The whole variable domain, remainder taken from reference TRBV12-5 and TRBJ2-5, is DARVTQTPRHKVTEMGQEVTMRCQPILGHNTVFWYRQTMMQGLELLAYFRNRAPLDDSGMPKDRFSAEMPDATLATLKIQPSEPRDSAVYFCASGLGVQQETQYFGPGTRLLVL.

V and J are TRBV2 and TRBJ1-2; 10 positions agree with TRBD1. Germline-derived CDR1 and CDR2 are SNHLY and FYNNEI. Trimming cost V 8 bases and J 5 bases; bases outside gene matches: 11. The CDR3 contains 15 residues. The CDR3 DNA reads TGTGCCAGCGCTAGAGACAGGGGGCGAGAGTATGGCTACACCTTC. This translates into CASARDRGREYGYTF.

The chain has TRBV28 and TRBJ2-3, with D possibly TRBD2 on 7 matching bases. Trimming cost V 5 bases and J 6 bases, with 24 bases left between them. CDR3 size: 17 residues. Germline V gene data show CDR1 as MDHEN and CDR2 as SYDVKM. CDR3 in DNA: TGTGCCAGCAGTAATCCTCTTACCTTGGGAGGGGGGGATACGCAGTATTTT. It encodes CASSNPLTLGGGDTQYF.

The V gene is TRBV27, the J gene TRBJ2-1; D might be TRBD2 (6 bases). Germline V CDR1 and CDR2: MNHEY, SMNVEV (reference sequence). The CDR3 has 19 residues. Deletions cut 5 bases from V and 0 bases from J, with 23 bases between. The CDR3 protein is CASSARDSAFRSSYNEQFF. DNA for the CDR3: TGTGCCAGCAGTGCCCGGGACTCAGCGTTCAGATCCTCCTACAATGAGCAGTTCTTC.

V usage is TRBV3-1 (or the pseudogene TRBV3-2) and J usage is TRBJ1-1; no firm D call. Trimming pared 3 bases from V and 2 bases from J, leaving 7 bases between. The CDR3 covers 13 residues. Germline values: CDR1 LGHDT, CDR2 YNNKEL (reference sequence). This CDR3 reads CASSQEANTEAFF. The CDR3 nucleotides are TGTGCCAGCAGCCAGGAGGCCAACACTGAAGCTTTCTTT.

Only one count was recorded for this clone. The CDR3 here is CASSLAGGAREQYF. In DNA, the CDR3 is TGCGCCAGCAGCTTGGCGGGGGGGGCGAGGGAGCAGTACTTC. The genes are TRBV5-1 and TRBJ2-7, with 8 bases that match TRBD2. The CDR3 extends over 14 amino acids. The germline gives CDR1 SGHRS, CDR2 YFSETQ. V shed 0 bases, J shed 7 bases, and the junction held 6 bases outside the gene matches.

This clone has only a few counts. The J gene is TRBJ1-2, the V gene TRBV15; no definite D call. V lost 4 bases and J 2 bases, leaving 11 bases between the germline ends. Germline CDR1 and CDR2: LNHNV and YYDKDF (reference sequence). The CDR3 is 14 residues long. CDR3 protein: CATSILTQNYGYTF. For the CDR3, the DNA is TGTGCCACCAGCATATTAACTCAAAACTATGGCTACACCTTC. The variable domain in full, completed from reference TRBV15 and TRBJ1-2, reads DAMVIQNPRYQVTQFGKPVTLSCSQTLNHNVMYWYQQKSSQAPKLLFHYYDKDFNNEADTPDNFQSRRPNTSFCFLDIRSPGLGDTAMYLCATSILTQNYGYTFGSGTRLTVV.

The V and J genes are TRBV27 and TRBJ1-5, with D hard to call. CDR1 MNHEY and CDR2 SMNVEV come from the germline V gene (reference sequence). The ends were cut back, 3 bases at V and 4 bases at J, with 10 bases in the middle. CDR3 size: 14 residues. CDR3 nucleotide sequence: TGTGCCAGCAGTTTGGGCAGGTCGAATCAGCCCCAGCATTTT. This translates into CASSLGRSNQPQHF.

This clone was seen more than once but under ten times. V gene TRBV4-3 combines with J gene TRBJ1-2; D is unclear. V lost 4 bases and J 2 bases, leaving 17 bases between the germline ends. The CDR3 consists of 16 residues. Germline V lookup: CDR1 LGHNA, CDR2 YSLEER. For the CDR3, the DNA is TGCGCCAGCAGCCCCGATTGGCGGGTAGGCAACTATGGCTACACCTTC. The encoded protein is CASSPDWRVGNYGYTF.